The rows below give T cell receptor beta chains drawn from one sample of a study of blood T cell repertoires in COVID-19. Assay used: immunoSEQ multiplex PCR; TCRdb lists only in-frame clones, some missing. This table has approximately 50,000 clones, around 83% appearing once. What was sequenced was peripheral blood. Every receptor here comes from a man aged 65-85 years with active COVID-19. The CDR3 runs from the conserved cysteine through the conserved F or W. The D gene is left open where the match is weak. A clone size is listed for some rows: how often the clone was seen (once, few, many), or a class if it is expanded.

J gene: TRBJ1-6
clone size: NA
V gene: TRBV6-5
D gene: NA
CDR3 DNA: TGTGCCAGCAGTTTCTCCCCGGGTGCAAATTCACCCCTCCACTTT
CDR3 protein: CASSFSPGANSPLHF

J gene: TRBJ2-3
clone size: NA
V gene: TRBV30
D gene: NA
CDR3 DNA: TGTGCCTGCCTAACAGGGAGCACAGATACGCAGTATTTT
CDR3 protein: CACLTGSTDTQYF

J gene: TRBJ1-2
clone size: NA
V gene: TRBV6-6
D gene: NA
CDR3 DNA: TGTGCCAGCAGTCGCCTACAGGGAAGGGAACGTCGTGATGGCTACACCTTC
CDR3 protein: CASSRLQGRERRDGYTF

J gene: TRBJ2-2
clone size: NA
V gene: TRBV12-3/TRBV12-4
D gene: NA
CDR3 DNA: TGTGCCAGCAGTCCACTAGTCGGGGAGCTGTTTTTT
CDR3 protein: CASSPLVGELFF

J gene: TRBJ2-7
clone size: medium-sized
V gene: TRBV14
D gene: TRBD1
CDR3 DNA: TGTGCCAGCAGCCTCGGACAGGGAACTTACGAGCAGTACTTC
CDR3 protein: CASSLGQGTYEQYF

J gene: TRBJ2-5
clone size: NA
V gene: TRBV12-3/TRBV12-4
D gene: NA
CDR3 DNA: TGTGCCAGCCACCAGGGTAGCCGGGAGACCCAGTACTTC
CDR3 protein: CASHQGSRETQYF

J gene: TRBJ2-1
clone size: NA
V gene: TRBV27
D gene: NA
CDR3 DNA: TGTGCCAGCAGTCGAGGCGAAAATGAGCAGTTCTTC
CDR3 protein: CASSRGENEQFF

J gene: TRBJ1-5
clone size: NA
V gene: TRBV5-5
D gene: NA
CDR3 DNA: TGTGCCAGCAGCTTGACAGGGCCCAATCAGCCCCAGCATTTT
CDR3 protein: CASSLTGPNQPQHF

J gene: TRBJ1-4
clone size: NA
V gene: TRBV5-5
D gene: NA
CDR3 DNA: TGTGCCAGCAGCCGATCCGGGGAGGGGAAACTGTTTTTT
CDR3 protein: CASSRSGEGKLFF

J gene: TRBJ1-2
clone size: NA
V gene: TRBV7-2
D gene: NA
CDR3 DNA: TGTGCCAGCACCTTAAAGGGGGGAGGGAATTCTTATGGCTACACCTTC
CDR3 protein: CASTLKGGGNSYGYTF

J gene: TRBJ1-2
clone size: NA
V gene: TRBV6-4
D gene: TRBD1
CDR3 DNA: TGTGCCAGCAGTGCGGACAGGGCAGGCTATGGCTACACCTTC
CDR3 protein: CASSADRAGYGYTF

J gene: TRBJ1-2
clone size: NA
V gene: TRBV5-5
D gene: NA
CDR3 DNA: TGTGCCAGCAGCTTGGTGTGGGGCCGCGCGACGTACTATGGCTACACCTTC
CDR3 protein: CASSLVWGRATYYGYTF

J gene: TRBJ1-4
clone size: once
V gene: TRBV4-3
D gene: NA
CDR3 DNA: TGCGCCAGCAGCCCGCACACCGCAACTAATGAAAAACTGTTTTTT
CDR3 protein: CASSPHTATNEKLFF

J gene: TRBJ1-5
clone size: NA
V gene: TRBV6-5
D gene: TRBD1
CDR3 DNA: TGTGCCAGCAGTTCGACCGGGACAGGTTTCAAGGCCCAGCATTTT
CDR3 protein: CASSSTGTGFKAQHF

J gene: TRBJ2-1
clone size: NA
V gene: TRBV7-2
D gene: TRBD2
CDR3 DNA: TGTGCCAGCAGCCCCCAGCGGGGGGGAAATGAGTTCTTC
CDR3 protein: CASSPQRGGNEFF

J gene: TRBJ1-2
clone size: few
V gene: TRBV27
D gene: TRBD1
CDR3 DNA: TGTGCCAGCAGTTTATCACAGGGACAGGGAGCTAACTATGGCTACACCTTC
CDR3 protein: CASSLSQGQGANYGYTF

J gene: TRBJ1-3
clone size: NA
V gene: TRBV5-4
D gene: TRBD1
CDR3 DNA: TGTGCCAGCAGCTTGGAGGGGGCCCACACCATATATTTT
CDR3 protein: CASSLEGAHTIYF

J gene: TRBJ1-1
clone size: NA
V gene: TRBV28
D gene: TRBD1
CDR3 DNA: TGTGCCAGCAGTTCCTCGGACAGGACTTCTATCTTT
CDR3 protein: CASSSSDRTSIF

J gene: TRBJ2-3
clone size: NA
V gene: TRBV5-4
D gene: NA
CDR3 DNA: TGTGCCAGCAGCTTCGGGGGGCCGGAAGATACGCAGTATTTT
CDR3 protein: CASSFGGPEDTQYF

J gene: TRBJ1-6
clone size: NA
V gene: TRBV2
D gene: TRBD1
CDR3 DNA: TGTGCCAGCAGACTGACAGGGACTAGCTATAATTCACCCCTTCACTTT
CDR3 protein: CASRLTGTSYNSPLHF

J gene: TRBJ1-6
clone size: NA
V gene: TRBV20-1
D gene: NA
CDR3 DNA: TGCAGTGCTAGTTACGGGAGGCCCTATAATTCACCCCTCCACTTT
CDR3 protein: CSASYGRPYNSPLHF

J gene: TRBJ2-1
clone size: medium-sized
V gene: TRBV2
D gene: TRBD2
CDR3 DNA: TGTGCCAAAAGTGGCGGGGGGGCCGTTGAGCAGTTCTTC
CDR3 protein: CAKSGGGAVEQFF

J gene: TRBJ2-1
clone size: NA
V gene: TRBV24-1
D gene: TRBD1
CDR3 DNA: TGTGCCACCAGTGATCACAGGGGGCGAGGAGCCTACAATGAGCAGTTCTTC
CDR3 protein: CATSDHRGRGAYNEQFF

J gene: TRBJ2-3
clone size: once
V gene: TRBV12-3/TRBV12-4
D gene: TRBD2
CDR3 DNA: TGTGCCAGCACCCCCGGGGGGTACAGTACGCAGTATTTT
CDR3 protein: CASTPGGYSTQYF

J gene: TRBJ2-7
clone size: few
V gene: TRBV29-1
D gene: NA
CDR3 DNA: TGCAGCGTCCGAGGGGGACCAGGCTCTAGCGAGCAGTACTTC
CDR3 protein: CSVRGGPGSSEQYF

J gene: TRBJ1-5
clone size: NA
V gene: TRBV7-8
D gene: TRBD1
CDR3 DNA: TGTGCCAGCAGCTTAGCGGGAGGGGGACAGGGGGCGCCCCGAAGAAGCAATCAGCCCCAGCATTTT
CDR3 protein: CASSLAGGGQGAPRRSNQPQHF

J gene: TRBJ2-5
clone size: once
V gene: TRBV6-5
D gene: TRBD1
CDR3 DNA: TGTGCCAGCAGTCCTGACAGGGGGCCAAAAGAGACCCAGTACTTC
CDR3 protein: CASSPDRGPKETQYF

J gene: TRBJ1-1
clone size: NA
V gene: TRBV7-2
D gene: NA
CDR3 DNA: TGTGCCAGCAGCAGACAGAACACTGAAGCTTTCTTT
CDR3 protein: CASSRQNTEAFF

J gene: TRBJ1-1
clone size: NA
V gene: TRBV12-3/TRBV12-4
D gene: NA
CDR3 DNA: TGTGCCAGCACCGGGAATTCTTACACTGAAGCTTTCTTT
CDR3 protein: CASTGNSYTEAFF

J gene: TRBJ2-1
clone size: NA
V gene: TRBV4-1
D gene: NA
CDR3 DNA: TGCGCCAGCAGCCCCCGACAGAACGGCAATGAGCAGTTCTTC
CDR3 protein: CASSPRQNGNEQFF

J gene: TRBJ1-6
clone size: NA
V gene: TRBV4-3
D gene: NA
CDR3 DNA: TGCGCCAGCAGCCAAGCGCGCGCAAGCTCCTATAATTCACCCCTCCACTTT
CDR3 protein: CASSQARASSYNSPLHF

J gene: TRBJ1-3
clone size: NA
V gene: TRBV25-1
D gene: NA
CDR3 DNA: TGTGCCAGCAGTGAATTCGAGGACATCTCTGGAAACACCATATATTTT
CDR3 protein: CASSEFEDISGNTIYF

J gene: TRBJ2-2
clone size: NA
V gene: TRBV28
D gene: TRBD2
CDR3 DNA: TGTGCCAGCAGTCCGACTAGCGGGGTTCAAGGCACCGGGGAGCTGTTTTTT
CDR3 protein: CASSPTSGVQGTGELFF

J gene: TRBJ1-6
clone size: NA
V gene: TRBV6-5
D gene: NA
CDR3 DNA: TGTGCCAGCACGAAGGCAGGGGCAGGGTCACCCCTCCACTTT
CDR3 protein: CASTKAGAGSPLHF

J gene: TRBJ2-7
clone size: once
V gene: TRBV29-1
D gene: TRBD1
CDR3 DNA: TGCAGCGTTGAAGGGGACAGGGGGATATACTTC
CDR3 protein: CSVEGDRGIYF

J gene: TRBJ1-2
clone size: once
V gene: TRBV7-3
D gene: TRBD1
CDR3 DNA: TGTGCCAGCAGCTCCATGACAGGGCTTGGCTACACCTTC
CDR3 protein: CASSSMTGLGYTF

J gene: TRBJ1-5
clone size: NA
V gene: TRBV20-1
D gene: NA
CDR3 DNA: TGCAGTGCTAGTCGCCCGGGGTTCGGTAGCAATCAGCCCCAGCATTTT
CDR3 protein: CSASRPGFGSNQPQHF

J gene: TRBJ2-7
clone size: NA
V gene: TRBV5-4
D gene: TRBD2
CDR3 DNA: TGTGCCAGCGGCGGGGGGGCCGAATCCCTTACGGACGAGCAGTACTTC
CDR3 protein: CASGGGAESLTDEQYF

J gene: TRBJ2-3
clone size: NA
V gene: TRBV18
D gene: NA
CDR3 DNA: TGTGCCAGCTCTTCCAGGTTCACAGATACGCAGTATTTT
CDR3 protein: CASSSRFTDTQYF